One and the same sample provided the 29 T cell receptor beta chains below, sequenced in a study of monozygotic twins with inflammatory bowel disease. Following a re-call of the 5' RACE reads, TCRdb has one entry per CDR3 protein and lacks DNA. Its table lists around 450,000 distinct CDR3 sequences. The sequenced sample was blood. These receptors were obtained from a human donor with ulcerative colitis or Crohn's disease, or a healthy co-twin of an affected twin (not recorded which).

This sequence joins TRBV11-2 and TRBJ2-2; as DNA is missing, the TRBD2 call by TCRdb cannot be tested. Germline-derived CDR1 and CDR2 are SGHAT and FQNNGV. The CDR3 runs 17 residues. The CDR3 is CASSLRQRERITGELFF.

The rearrangement links TRBV20-1 to TRBJ2-2; the D gene TCRdb calls, TRBD1, cannot be checked with no DNA. Germline V gene lookup returns CDR1 DFQATT and CDR2 SNEGSKA (reference sequence). This CDR3 has 15 residues. CDR3 in amino acids: CSARFGGTNTGELFF.

The V call is TRBV12-3 or TRBV12-4, the J call TRBJ1-2; there is no DNA to check the TCRdb D call of TRBD1. The CDR3 sequence is 14 residues long. CDR3 sequence: CASSSYAGVYGYTF.

The rearrangement uses TRBV5-6 and TRBJ1-2. Germline V gene lookup returns CDR1 SGHDT and CDR2 YYEEEE. The length of the CDR3 is 11 residues. CDR3 sequence: CASRQNYGYTF.

The chain uses TRBV6-6 and TRBJ2-7. The CDR3 consists of 13 residues. Germline V CDR1 and CDR2: MNHNY, SVGAGI (reference sequence). The CDR3 loop reads CASSSMWGSEQYF.

The chain joins TRBV2 to TRBJ2-1; TCRdb's assignment of TRBD2 cannot be checked, as there is no DNA. The CDR3 totals 15 residues. CDR1 is SNHLY, CDR2 FYNNEI, per germline. The CDR3 region is CASSDHRLDHNEQFF.

The chain couples TRBV6-4 to TRBJ2-1; TCRdb reports TRBD2, a call that lacks DNA to check it against. The CDR3 spans 20 residues. Germline V gene sequence: CDR1 MRHNA, CDR2 SNTAGT. The CDR3 is CASRPRQGLWGPSSYNEQFF.

This chain uses TRBV7-2 with TRBJ2-3; no DNA is available, so the TRBD1 call from TCRdb remains unchecked. The CDR3 consists of 15 residues. Per germline, CDR1 SGHTA and CDR2 FQGNSA. The CDR3 protein is CASSIDRGNTDTQYF. The full variable domain, completed using reference TRBV7-2 and TRBJ2-3, is GAGVSQSPSNKVTEKGKDVELRCDPISGHTALYWYRQSLGQGLEFLIYFQGNSAPDKSGLPSDRFSAERTGGSVSTLTIQRTQQEDSAVYLCASSIDRGNTDTQYFGPGTRLTVL.

The J gene is TRBJ2-5, the V gene TRBV5-1; TCRdb designates TRBD1, a call that cannot be tested without DNA. This CDR3 comprises 16 residues. The V gene's germline CDR1 is SGHRS and CDR2 YFSETQ. The CDR3 spells CASSLVSGTGRETQYF. Full variable domain (remainder filled in from reference TRBV5-1 and TRBJ2-5): KAGVTQTPRYLIKTRGQQVTLSCSPISGHRSVSWYQQTPGQGLQFLFEYFSETQRNKGNFPGRFSGRQFSNSRSEMNVSTLELGDSALYLCASSLVSGTGRETQYFGPGTRLLVL.

This chain connects TRBV7-3 to TRBJ2-7; the D call of TRBD2 rests on TCRdb alone, since no DNA is present to check it. CDR3 length equals 14 residues. CDR1 is SGHTA, CDR2 FQGTGA, per germline. CDR3 loop: CASSSGTSNSEQYF. The variable domain in full, with the rest retrieved from reference TRBV7-3 and TRBJ2-7, is GAGVSQTPSNKVTEKGKYVELRCDPISGHTALYWYRQSLGQGPEFLIYFQGTGAADDSGLPNDRFFAVRPEGSVSTLKIQRTERGDSAVYLCASSSGTSNSEQYFGPGTRLTVT.

The V gene is TRBV20-1, the J gene TRBJ1-2; the D call from TCRdb, TRBD1, cannot be confirmed without DNA. Germline values: CDR1 DFQATT, CDR2 SNEGSKA (reference sequence). This CDR3 spans 13 amino acids. CDR3 region: CSAPPNTNYGYTF.

This rearrangement joins TRBV7-9 to TRBJ1-1. The CDR3 runs to 15 residues. Germline CDR1 and CDR2: SEHNR and FQNEAQ (reference sequence). The CDR3: CASSYQGQANTEAFF.

This chain uses TRBV7-2 with TRBJ2-1; TCRdb designates TRBD1, a call that cannot be tested without DNA. The CDR3 runs to 16 residues. Looked up from germline, CDR1 is SGHTA and CDR2 is FQGNSA. The CDR3 is CASSLLRGAFSNEQFF.

V usage is TRBV3-1 and J usage is TRBJ1-5; TCRdb designates TRBD1, a call that cannot be tested without DNA. The length of the CDR3 is 14 residues. Germline-derived CDR1 and CDR2 are LGHDT and YNNKEL (reference sequence). CDR3 residues: CASSQKQGGQPQHF.

The rearrangement links TRBV2 to TRBJ1-1; lacking DNA, the TRBD1 call made by TCRdb goes unchecked. CDR1 is SNHLY and CDR2 is FYNNEI in the germline V gene. There are 11 residues in the CDR3. CDR3: CASARGTEAFF.

The V and J genes are TRBV4-2 and TRBJ2-1; TCRdb's assignment of TRBD1 cannot be checked, as there is no DNA. The length of the CDR3 is 15 residues. The germline CDR1 and CDR2 sequences are LGHNA and YNFKEQ. This CDR3 is CASSQDGAVGDEQFF.

This rearrangement joins TRBV5-6 to TRBJ1-4; TCRdb names TRBD1, which stays unverified in the absence of DNA. Germline CDR1 is SGHDT and CDR2 is YYEEEE. This CDR3 is built from 15 residues. CDR3 amino acids: CASSLAGQGSEKLFF.

The chain combines TRBV29-1 with TRBJ1-2. The CDR3 is made up of 11 amino acids. Germline CDR1 SQVTM, CDR2 ANQGSEA. Here the CDR3 reads CSVGLSYGYTF. The full variable domain, rest sourced from reference TRBV29-1 and TRBJ1-2, is SAVISQKPSRDICQRGTSLTIQCQVDSQVTMMFWYRQQPGQSLTLIATANQGSEATYESGFVIDKFPISRPNLTFSTLTVSNMSPEDSSIYLCSVGLSYGYTFGSGTRLTVV.

The chain joins TRBV28 to TRBJ2-5; the TCRdb call, TRBD1, lacks DNA for checking. CDR1 and CDR2 from the germline V gene are MDHEN and SYDVKM. The CDR3 extends over 15 amino acids. CDR3 sequence: CASSPQGARQETQYF.

The chain combines TRBV7-6 with TRBJ2-3; TCRdb calls TRBD1, which cannot be checked without DNA. The CDR3 length is 14 residues. CDR1 SGHVS and CDR2 FNYEAQ come from the germline V gene. The CDR3 sequence: CASSSGVSTDTQYF.

The rearrangement links TRBV7-2 to TRBJ1-5; the D call from TCRdb, TRBD1, cannot be confirmed without DNA. The CDR3 covers 14 residues. From germline, CDR1 is SGHTA and CDR2 FQGNSA. The CDR3 loop reads CASSGRGANQPQHF.

V usage is TRBV3-1 and J usage is TRBJ1-1. This CDR3 has 14 residues. In germline, CDR1 is LGHDT, CDR2 YNNKEL (reference sequence). CDR3 protein: CASSQDLGITEAFF.

The chain joins TRBV20-1 to TRBJ2-1; as DNA is missing, the TRBD2 call by TCRdb cannot be tested. The CDR3 sequence is 17 residues long. CDR1 is DFQATT, CDR2 SNEGSKA, per germline (reference sequence). CDR3 residues: CSARDFETIGTYNEQFF.

V and J are TRBV5-6 and TRBJ1-5; TCRdb gives TRBD1 as the D gene, but with no DNA this cannot be confirmed. Germline CDR1 is SGHDT and CDR2 is YYEEEE. CDR3 length equals 16 residues. The CDR3 spells CASSFWTVPANQPQHF.

J is TRBJ2-1 and V is TRBV5-1; TCRdb outputs TRBD1, but without DNA this stays unchecked. The CDR3 has 14 residues. The germline V gene encodes CDR1 SGHRS and CDR2 YFSETQ. The CDR3 spells CASTPGGSYNEQFF.

CDR3 sequence reads: CSARRDLSQQAFF. This chain links TRBV20-1 with TRBJ1-1; as DNA is missing, the TRBD1 call by TCRdb cannot be tested. The V gene's germline CDR1 is DFQATT and CDR2 SNEGSKA (reference sequence). This CDR3 spans 13 amino acids.

The V gene is TRBV4-3, the J gene TRBJ2-5; as DNA is missing, the TRBD1 call by TCRdb cannot be tested. The CDR3 sequence is 15 residues long. Germline CDR1 and CDR2: LGHNA and YSLEER. The CDR3 sequence: CASSQDRVNGETQYF.

The rearrangement joins TRBV2 to TRBJ1-5. The CDR3 runs to 12 residues. The germline gives CDR1 SNHLY, CDR2 FYNNEI. The CDR3 spells CASSGPSAPQHF.

The rearrangement links TRBV12-3 or TRBV12-4 to TRBJ2-5; TCRdb's D call of TRBD1 is untestable without DNA. This CDR3 has 14 amino acids. This CDR3 is CASSLHRAVETQYF.